This passage covers 5 T cell receptor beta chains from one sample sequenced in a study of human thymus T cells. Profiled with immunoSEQ multiplex PCR; TCRdb holds only in-frame clones, not every one. The sample includes fewer than 85,000 clones, 85% to 95% seen only once; the top ten take around 0.037%. Thymus tissue was removed during corrective cardiac surgery. The sample was thymus tissue. These receptors came from a girl under two years old with a congenital heart defect but otherwise immunologically healthy.

This clone came up once. The chain links TRBV4-1 to TRBJ2-3; 12 nucleotides line up with TRBD2. Germline loops: CDR1 MGHRA, CDR2 YSYEKL. The CDR3 covers 17 residues. V lost 4 bases, J lost 4 bases, and 9 bases stayed unmatched. Here the CDR3 reads CASSPWASGRAPDTQYF. In DNA, the CDR3 is TGCGCCAGCAGCCCTTGGGCTAGCGGGAGGGCCCCAGATACGCAGTATTTT.

This clone was seen only once. The chain has TRBV5-5 and TRBJ1-5; D remains ambiguous. The CDR3 runs to 18 residues. V was trimmed by 0 bases and J by 0 bases, leaving 16 bases between them. Germline V CDR1 and CDR2: SGHKS, YYEKEE (reference sequence). The CDR3 nucleotides are TGTGCCAGCAGCTTGGGGAGGGAAGGAGATTATAGCAATCAGCCCCAGCATTTT. Translating gives CASSLGREGDYSNQPQHF.

The V gene is TRBV5-1, the J gene TRBJ2-2; maybe TRBD2 (5 bases). The V gene lost 4 bases and the J gene lost 6 bases, with 13 bases spanning the gap. The CDR3 covers 14 residues. Germline V gene lookup returns CDR1 SGHRS and CDR2 YFSETQ. Here the CDR3 DNA reads TGCGCCAGCAGCCGAGGCACTAGATCCGGGGAGCTGTTTTTT. As protein: CASSRGTRSGELFF.

The genes are TRBV19 and TRBJ2-2, with D perhaps matching TRBD2 (5 bases). The CDR3 has 15 residues. V dropped 5 bases and J dropped 0 bases, with 10 bases sitting between them. Germline-derived CDR1 and CDR2 are LNHDA and SQIVND (reference sequence). CDR3 coding DNA: TGTGCCAGTAGTTCAGCGGATACGAACACCGGGGAGCTGTTTTTT. It codes for CASSSADTNTGELFF.

This clone showed up just once. The CDR3 loop reads CASSLALGRDVYEQYF. Here the CDR3 DNA reads TGTGCCAGCAGCTTGGCACTCGGCAGGGATGTCTACGAGCAGTACTTC. This chain joins TRBV5-6 and TRBJ2-7, with D perhaps TRBD1 (5 bases). There are 16 residues in the CDR3. CDR1 SGHDT and CDR2 YYEEEE come from the germline V gene. V lost 0 bases, J lost 3 bases, and 16 bases lay in between.